This TCR beta chain was observed in a study of blood T cell repertoires in COVID-19. Study summary: Donors in the United States, Italy and Spain gave samples during acute or convalescent COVID-19. Sources were T cells, B-cell-depleted T cells, or PBMCs; the material itself was cDNA or gDNA.

Per the original methods: Reference gene primer amplification in the assay estimated nucleated cell counts. Only in-frame clones appear in the TCRdb table, and some are missing; sequencing was by immunoSEQ multiplex PCR. The V and J calls and clone size come from that table; D and trimming were worked out from the DNA. Of about 130,000 clones listed, 84% are singletons. The V gene end was trimmed by 5 bases and the J gene end by 0 bases; junction bases not matched to a gene: 8. This CDR3 is built from 16 residues. Germline V CDR1 and CDR2: PRHDT, FYEKMQ (reference sequence). J is TRBJ2-7 and V is TRBV13; 9 bases fit TRBD1. This sequence was found in a human donor in a cohort sampled during active COVID-19. Sequencing was performed on peripheral blood. The CDR3 sequence is CASSVSTGGISYEQYF. In DNA, the CDR3 is TGTGCCAGCAGCGTTTCGACAGGGGGGATCTCCTACGAGCAGTACTTC.